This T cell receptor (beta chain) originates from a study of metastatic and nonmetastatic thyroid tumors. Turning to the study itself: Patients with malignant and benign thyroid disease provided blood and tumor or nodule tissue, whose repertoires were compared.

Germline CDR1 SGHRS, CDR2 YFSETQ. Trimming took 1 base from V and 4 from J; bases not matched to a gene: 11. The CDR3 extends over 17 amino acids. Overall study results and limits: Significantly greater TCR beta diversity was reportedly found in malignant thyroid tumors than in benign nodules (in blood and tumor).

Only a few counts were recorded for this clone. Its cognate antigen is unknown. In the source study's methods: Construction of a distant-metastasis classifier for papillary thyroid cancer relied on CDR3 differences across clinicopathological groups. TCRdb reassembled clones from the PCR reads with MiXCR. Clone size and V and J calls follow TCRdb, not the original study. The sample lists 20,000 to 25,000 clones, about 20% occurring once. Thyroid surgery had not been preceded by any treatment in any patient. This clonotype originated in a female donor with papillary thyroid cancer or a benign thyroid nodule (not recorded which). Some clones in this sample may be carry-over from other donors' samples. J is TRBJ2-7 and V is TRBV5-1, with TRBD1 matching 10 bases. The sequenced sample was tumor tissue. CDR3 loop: CASSLRAGQGELYEQYF. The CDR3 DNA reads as TGCGCCAGCAGCTTGAGGGCCGGACAGGGGGAGCTTTACGAGCAGTACTTC.